These 10 T cell receptor beta chains share one sample of origin, sequenced in a study of PD-1 blockade in classical Hodgkin lymphoma (dated by TCRdb to the early 2020s). Receptor libraries were prepared by the immunoSEQ multiplex PCR assay. TCRdb limited this immuneACCESS table to in-frame rearrangements with V and J called. A share of clones is missing; checked studies link under half to unresolved V genes, and the rest is unexplained. The sample records about 97,000 clones, roughly 84% of which are singletons. The ten largest clonotypes hold roughly an eighth of the sample. Per the publication, the time point label means: cycle 1 day 1 (C1D1), immediately before nivolumab initiation. Every trial patient had relapsed after autologous stem cell transplantation, and cohorts A, B and C differed in prior brentuximab vedotin exposure. Here the sequenced sample was peripheral blood mononuclear cells (PBMCs), taken at baseline. Receptors were obtained from a human donor with classical Hodgkin lymphoma.

The chain links TRBV19 to TRBJ2-1; unclear D gene. Trimming removed 7 bases from V and 0 bases from J, with 13 bases in between. There are 15 residues in the CDR3. CDR1 and CDR2 (germline): LNHDA, SQIVND (reference sequence). CDR3 nucleotides: TGTGCCAGTACCAAAGTTGGCGGCTCCTACAATGAGCAGTTCTTC. It yields the protein CASTKVGGSYNEQFF. Full variable domain (missing parts from reference TRBV19 and TRBJ2-1): DGGITQSPKYLFRKEGQNVTLSCEQNLNHDAMYWYRQDPGQGLRLIYYSQIVNDFQKGDIAEGYSVSREKKESFPLTVTSAQKNPTAFYLCASTKVGGSYNEQFFGPGTRLTVL.

V is TRBV7-2 and J is TRBJ2-1; D may correspond to TRBD1 or TRBD2 (6 bases each). CDR3 length: 12 amino acids. Germline lookup yields CDR1 SGHTA and CDR2 FQGNSA. V was trimmed by 1 base and J by 9 bases, leaving 7 bases between them. CDR3 bases: TGTGCCAGCAGCTTAGAGGGGGGTGAGCAGTTCTTC. Protein product: CASSLEGGEQFF.

The rearrangement joins TRBV4-1 to TRBJ2-1, with D tentatively TRBD2 (6 bases). Deletions cut 5 bases from V and 10 bases from J, with 18 bases between. The CDR3 sequence is 14 residues long. Germline CDR1 MGHRA, CDR2 YSYEKL. The CDR3 here is CASSGWASAPEQFF. Written as DNA, the CDR3 is TGCGCCAGCAGCGGGTGGGCTAGCGCCCCCGAGCAGTTCTTC.

This chain uses TRBV29-1 with TRBJ2-5; D is unresolved. Germline V gene sequence: CDR1 SQVTM, CDR2 ANQGSEA. CDR3 length: 13 residues. V was cut by 4 bases and J by 2 bases, with 11 bases left in between. CDR3 in DNA: TGCAGCGTTGCTACGGACGGACAAGAGACCCAGTACTTC. This codes for CSVATDGQETQYF.

The V and J genes are TRBV28 and TRBJ2-1, with D possibly being TRBD2 (5 bases). The ends were cut back, 6 bases at V and 7 bases at J, with 16 bases in the middle. Germline lookup yields CDR1 MDHEN and CDR2 SYDVKM. The CDR3 spans 14 residues. The CDR3 region has the DNA TGTGCCAGCAGAGTTGGGCCCGGGGATAATGAGCAGTTCTTC. It translates to CASRVGPGDNEQFF.

This clone appeared a single time. This chain uses TRBV5-1 with TRBJ2-1; D may be TRBD1 (5 bases). CDR3 length equals 15 residues. Per germline, CDR1 SGHRS and CDR2 YFSETQ. The V and J ends lost 0 bases and 10 bases respectively, with 17 bases between them. CDR3 sequence: CASSLAGQGGGEQFF. CDR3 in DNA: TGCGCCAGCAGCTTGGCCGGCCAGGGTGGTGGGGAGCAGTTCTTC.

The chain couples TRBV7-2 to TRBJ1-3; D call uncertain. The V end lost 4 bases, the J end lost 4 bases, and 8 bases lay between the germline ends. The CDR3 extends over 13 amino acids. Germline loops: CDR1 SGHTA, CDR2 FQGNSA. CDR3 protein: CASSSLRGNTIYF. The DNA of the CDR3 is TGTGCCAGCAGCTCACTCAGGGGAAACACCATATATTTT.

This chain links TRBV6-1 with TRBJ2-1, with D uncertain. V lost 2 bases, J lost 5 bases, and 13 bases lay in between. Germline V gene lookup returns CDR1 MNHNS and CDR2 SASEGT. This CDR3 contains 15 residues. The CDR3 here is CASSELRLPNNEQFF. The CDR3 DNA sequence: TGTGCCAGCAGTGAATTGCGTCTCCCTAACAATGAGCAGTTCTTC.

The rearrangement links TRBV9 to TRBJ2-7; no clear D gene. The CDR3 extends over 13 amino acids. The germline gives CDR1 SGDLS, CDR2 YYNGEE. The V gene lost 0 bases and the J gene lost 3 bases, with 7 bases spanning the gap. In DNA, the CDR3 is TGTGCCAGCAGCGTAGGCGACGGCTACGAGCAGTACTTC. Amino acid sequence: CASSVGDGYEQYF. The entire variable domain, with the rest obtained from reference TRBV9 and TRBJ2-7, is as follows: DSGVTQTPKHLITATGQRVTLRCSPRSGDLSVYWYQQSLDQGLQFLIQYYNGEERAKGNILERFSAQQFPDLHSELNLSSLELGDSALYFCASSVGDGYEQYFGPGTRLTVT.

CDR3 DNA sequence: TGTGCCAGCAGCCAGGGACAGGGTCCGTACCAAGAGACCCAGTACTTC. This gives the protein CASSQGQGPYQETQYF. This chain uses TRBV5-4 with TRBJ2-5, with 9 nucleotides matching TRBD1. The V gene end was trimmed by 4 bases and the J gene end by 0 bases; junction bases not matched to a gene: 7. There are 16 residues in the CDR3. The germline V gene has CDR1 SGHNT and CDR2 YYREEE (reference sequence).